The 5 T cell receptor beta chains below were found in one sample sequenced in a study of OX40 agonist ivuxolimab in advanced cancers. Assay used: immunoSEQ multiplex PCR; TCRdb lists only in-frame clones, some missing. The sample lists 50,000 to 75,000 clones, around 89% occurring once. The specimen comprised CD4+ or CD8+ T cells sorted from blood, sampled in a trial of the OX40 agonist ivuxolimab. Receptors were obtained from an adult with an advanced solid tumor such as melanoma, head and neck, liver or kidney cancer.

V gene TRBV28 combines with J gene TRBJ1-4; TRBD1 matches at 7 bases. V was clipped by 7 bases and J by 7 bases; unmatched bases: 12. There are 15 residues in the CDR3. CDR1 and CDR2 from the germline V gene are MDHEN and SYDVKM. CDR3 DNA sequence: TGTGCCAGCACTTCACCGGGACAGACAACTGAAAAACTGTTTTTT. Its translation is CASTSPGQTTEKLFF.

This clone was observed a few times. CDR3 sequence (DNA): TGCGCCAGCCAAATCCGCTCGACAGGGCCGCAAGAGACCCAGTACTTC. Translating gives CASQIRSTGPQETQYF. This chain connects TRBV5-1 to TRBJ2-5, with TRBD1 matching over 7 bases. Looked up from germline, CDR1 is SGHRS and CDR2 is YFSETQ. The CDR3 is 16 amino acids. The J segment lost 2 bases and the V segment lost 7 bases, leaving 14 bases of the junction unmatched.

The rearrangement joins TRBV7-2 to TRBJ1-6, with 8 bases that match TRBD1. Germline CDR1 reads SGHTA; CDR2 reads FQGNSA. Unmatched junction bases numbered 7, after V lost 2 bases and J lost 10 bases. The CDR3 loop spans 15 amino acids. CDR3 protein: CASSLTGTGKSPLHF. The CDR3 DNA reads TGTGCCAGCAGCTTAACCGGGACAGGAAAGTCACCCCTCCACTTT.

The chain couples TRBV7-9 to TRBJ2-1; a possible D gene is TRBD2 (5 bases). Germline V gene sequence: CDR1 SEHNR, CDR2 FQNEAQ (reference sequence). The V end lost 1 base, the J end lost 14 bases, and 15 bases lay between the germline ends. The CDR3 is 13 residues long. The CDR3 sequence: CASSLETTSTEFF. The CDR3 nucleotides are TGTGCCAGCAGCTTAGAGACTACCTCCACCGAGTTCTTC.

The J gene is TRBJ2-1, the V gene TRBV7-9, with 9 bases that match TRBD1. The CDR3 contains 14 residues. V trimming: 5 bases; J trimming: 8 bases; junction bases outside the gene matches: 7. Germline CDR1 reads SEHNR; CDR2 reads FQNEAQ (reference sequence). The CDR3 is CASSPRDRVYEQFF. CDR3 bases: TGTGCCAGCAGCCCCCGGGACAGGGTTTATGAGCAGTTCTTC.